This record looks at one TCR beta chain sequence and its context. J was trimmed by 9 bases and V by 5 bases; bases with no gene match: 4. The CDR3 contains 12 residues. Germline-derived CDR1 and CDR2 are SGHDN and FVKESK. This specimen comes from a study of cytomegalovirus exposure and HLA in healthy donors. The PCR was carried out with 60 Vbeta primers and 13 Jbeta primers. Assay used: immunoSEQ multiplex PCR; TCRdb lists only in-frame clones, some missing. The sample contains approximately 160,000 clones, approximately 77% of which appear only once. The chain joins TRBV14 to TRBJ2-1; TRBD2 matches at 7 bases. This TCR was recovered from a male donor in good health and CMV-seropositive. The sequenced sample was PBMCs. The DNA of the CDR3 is TGTGCCAGCAGCATAGCGGGTCGTGAGCAGTTCTTC. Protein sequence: CASSIAGREQFF.